This note documents a single T cell receptor (beta chain) sequence. What it binds is unknown. TCRdb reprocessed the 5' RACE reads and reports one entry per CDR3 protein, with no DNA. The sample totals about 150,000 distinct CDR3 sequences. The CDR3 loop spans 16 amino acids. The germline V gene has CDR1 SGHRS and CDR2 YFSETQ. The sample is drawn from a study of monozygotic twins with inflammatory bowel disease. Whole-study findings and limits: Lower TCRbeta diversity (inverse Simpson) was seen in IBD patients than in healthy co-twins. Data gave no support to a single strong signal or clonotype associated with IBD.

Specimen: blood. V gene TRBV5-1 combines with J gene TRBJ2-6; the D call from TCRdb, TRBD1, cannot be confirmed without DNA. The TCR sequence derives from a human donor with ulcerative colitis or Crohn's disease, or a healthy co-twin of an affected twin (not recorded which). This CDR3 reads CASSSAGVSGANVLTF. The entire variable domain, with the rest obtained from reference TRBV5-1 and TRBJ2-6, is as follows: KAGVTQTPRYLIKTRGQQVTLSCSPISGHRSVSWYQQTPGQGLQFLFEYFSETQRNKGNFPGRFSGRQFSNSRSEMNVSTLELGDSALYLCASSSAGVSGANVLTFGAGSRLTVL.